The source of this T cell receptor (beta chain) is a study of quantifying T cell responses using KT2 cells. Study as a whole: cDNA was made from DNase-treated RNA using alpha and beta constant primers.

An oligo carrying a UMI was ligated to the cDNA 3' end. An equimolar mix of RC1.1 and RC1.2 primed the beta chain across TRBC1 and TRBC2. TCRdb re-derived calls from the UMI-ligation and nested PCR reads in MiXCR, one entry per CDR3 protein. The data contain 40,000 or so distinct CDR3 sequences, about 18% of them singletons. Germline V gene data show CDR1 as MNHNS and CDR2 as SASEGT. V shed 5 bases and J shed 4 bases, with 18 bases lying between them. CDR3 length: 15 amino acids. KT2, a clone with a known TCR, was spiked into unfractionated PBMC. This TCR derives from a human donor. The chain carries TRBV6-1 and TRBJ2-7; D is possibly TRBD2 (6 bases). The sample taken for sequencing was PBMCs spiked with cells of the T cell clone KT2. CDR3 DNA sequence: TGTGCCAGCAGTATCGGGGGAGTTGGTTTTTACGAGCAGTACTTC. Translated, it gives CASSIGGVGFYEQYF.